These 15 T cell receptor beta chains were sequenced from one sample in a study of T-cell memory formation after mild COVID-19. Each CDR3 protein gets one entry after TCRdb re-called the 5' RACE reads with MiXCR. Seen here are 400,000 to 500,000 distinct CDR3 sequences, roughly 20% observed once, and the top ten hold 7.5% to 9.5%. Material for sequencing was PBMCs or a T cell subset sorted from them (not recorded which). Receptors originate from an adult woman who had mild COVID-19 (a few samples of this study predate the infection). Cell type and time point are not known.

This clonotype was recorded a few times. The rearrangement joins TRBV20-1 to TRBJ1-1; no firm D call. The V gene lost 0 bases and the J gene lost 10 bases, with 15 bases spanning the gap. CDR1 is DFQATT, CDR2 SNEGSKA, per germline (reference sequence). The CDR3 has 13 amino acids. CDR3 sequence: CSARDTLARRAFF. CDR3 in DNA: TGCAGTGCTAGAGATACCCTTGCCAGAAGAGCTTTCTTT.

The rearrangement links TRBV13 to TRBJ1-1; possibly TRBD1 for D (6 bases). V was cut by 0 bases and J by 1 base, with 12 bases left in between. CDR1 is PRHDT and CDR2 is FYEKMQ in the germline V gene (reference sequence). This CDR3 has 16 amino acids. The chain's CDR3 is CASSLGGQSWNTEAFF. The CDR3 DNA follows: TGTGCCAGCAGCTTAGGAGGACAGAGTTGGAACACTGAAGCTTTCTTT.

The chain links TRBV4-1 to TRBJ1-5; D uncertain. Looked up from germline, CDR1 is MGHRA and CDR2 is YSYEKL. This CDR3 comprises 15 residues. V was trimmed by 4 bases and J by 0 bases, leaving 10 bases between them. The CDR3 region is CASSLNLYSNQPQHF. In nucleotides, the CDR3 is TGCGCCAGCAGCCTTAACCTTTATAGCAATCAGCCCCAGCATTTT.

The chain has TRBV5-5 and TRBJ1-2; possible D gene TRBD1, 6 bases. The CDR3 sequence is 15 residues long. CDR1 is SGHKS, CDR2 YYEKEE, per germline (reference sequence). V lost 0 bases and J 4 bases, leaving 13 bases between the germline ends. The CDR3 reads CASSLEQARGYGYTF. CDR3 coding DNA: TGTGCCAGCAGCTTGGAACAGGCCAGGGGCTATGGCTACACCTTC.

A word on this clonotype: A read error is likely, as this CDR3 ends without the conserved phenylalanine or tryptophan. V gene TRBV11-2 combines with J gene TRBJ2-5; 13 bases fit TRBD2. The germline V gene encodes CDR1 SGHAT and CDR2 FQNNGV. The V and J ends lost 5 bases and 6 bases, in that order; junction bases with no gene match: 3. The CDR3 is 14 residues long. The CDR3 region has the DNA TGTGCCAGCAGCCAGGGACTAGCGGGACAGACCCAGTACTTA. Its translation is CASSQGLAGQTQYL.

The chain couples TRBV20-1 to TRBJ2-1, with D possibly matching TRBD1 (5 bases). Germline CDR1 is DFQATT and CDR2 is SNEGSKA (reference sequence). The V and J ends lost 1 base and 6 bases respectively, with 10 bases between them. The CDR3 has 13 residues. Here the CDR3 reads CSARGVGANEQFF. CDR3 DNA: TGCAGTGCTAGAGGGGTTGGGGCCAATGAGCAGTTCTTC.

The rearrangement links TRBV7-9 to TRBJ1-2, with 7 bases fitting TRBD1. The CDR3 spans 13 residues. Germline trimming cut 1 base from V and 8 bases from J; bases unmatched to any gene: 4. Germline assignment: CDR1 SEHNR and CDR2 FQNEAQ (reference sequence). This chain's CDR3 is CASSLDRGHGYTF. The CDR3 nucleotides read TGTGCCAGCAGCTTAGACAGGGGCCACGGCTACACCTTC.

This clonotype was detected a few times. The chain has TRBV12-3 or TRBV12-4 and TRBJ2-1, with a possible D match to TRBD2 (6 bases). This CDR3 has 15 residues. Trimming removed 4 bases at V and 2 bases at J, with 12 bases between. The CDR3 reads CASSYRGITYNEQFF. In nucleotides, the CDR3 is TGTGCCAGCAGTTATCGGGGGATCACCTACAATGAGCAGTTCTTC.

In this sample, this clonotype turned up a few times. The chain combines TRBV15 with TRBJ1-5, with D maybe TRBD1 (5 bases). The CDR3 length is 16 residues. CDR1 and CDR2 (germline): LNHNV, YYDKDF (reference sequence). Deletions cut 1 base from V and 1 base from J, with 11 bases between. In nucleotides, the CDR3 is TGTGCCACCAGCAGAGTTTACGGGGGAAGCAATCAGCCCCAGCATTTT. Its protein is CATSRVYGGSNQPQHF.

This clonotype was counted between two and nine times. The V call is TRBV24-1, the J call TRBJ2-5; 13 bases line up with TRBD2. Germline CDR1 KGHDR, CDR2 SFDVKD. There are 17 residues in the CDR3. V shed 4 bases and J 0 bases; nucleotides not matched to a gene: 4. The CDR3 loop reads CATSDPGLAGNQETQYF. As DNA, the CDR3 is TGTGCCACCAGTGACCCGGGACTAGCGGGGAACCAAGAGACCCAGTACTTC.

The chain is built from TRBV30 and TRBJ2-1; 7 nucleotides match TRBD1. Germline CDR1 and CDR2: GTSNPN and SVGIG (reference sequence). The CDR3 runs to 14 residues. After removal of 3 bases from V and 4 bases from J, the junction contained 6 bases not matched to a gene. This CDR3 is CAWRTGTVYNEQFF. The CDR3 bases are TGTGCCTGGAGGACCGGGACAGTATACAATGAGCAGTTCTTC.

V and J are TRBV6-4 and TRBJ2-3, with 8 bases that match TRBD2. The ends lost 3 bases at V and 2 bases at J; junction bases unmatched: 7. The CDR3 totals 16 residues. Germline CDR1 reads MRHNA; CDR2 reads SNTAGT. The CDR3 reads CASSDRAGRVTDTQYF. CDR3 DNA sequence: TGTGCCAGCAGTGATCGGGCCGGGAGGGTCACAGATACGCAGTATTTT.

This clonotype showed up just a few times. CDR3 amino acids: CASSQLVEQFF. The CDR3 coding sequence is TGTGCCAGCAGCCAACTAGTAGAGCAGTTCTTC. The chain recombines TRBV3-1 with TRBJ2-1; unclear D gene. With 2 bases removed from V and 10 bases from J, the gap between germline ends came to 6 bases. Germline assignment: CDR1 LGHDT and CDR2 YNNKEL (reference sequence). There are 11 residues in the CDR3.

The chain recombines TRBV7-2 with TRBJ1-5; 10 bases are a match to TRBD1. Germline loops: CDR1 SGHTA, CDR2 FQGNSA. V lost 5 bases to trimming and J lost 6 bases; unmatched junction nucleotides: 7. The CDR3 totals 15 residues. CDR3 sequence reads: CASSPRQGAGQPQHF. Here the CDR3 DNA reads TGTGCCAGCAGCCCCCGACAGGGGGCAGGTCAGCCCCAGCATTTT.

This clonotype was picked up many times. V gene TRBV29-1 combines with J gene TRBJ2-3; D not certain. Germline assignment: CDR1 SQVTM and CDR2 ANQGSEA. Trimming stripped 4 bases from V and 2 bases from J, with 7 bases between. There are 12 residues in the CDR3. DNA of the CDR3: TGCAGCGTTGTCGGATTCACAGATACGCAGTATTTT. Protein product: CSVVGFTDTQYF.